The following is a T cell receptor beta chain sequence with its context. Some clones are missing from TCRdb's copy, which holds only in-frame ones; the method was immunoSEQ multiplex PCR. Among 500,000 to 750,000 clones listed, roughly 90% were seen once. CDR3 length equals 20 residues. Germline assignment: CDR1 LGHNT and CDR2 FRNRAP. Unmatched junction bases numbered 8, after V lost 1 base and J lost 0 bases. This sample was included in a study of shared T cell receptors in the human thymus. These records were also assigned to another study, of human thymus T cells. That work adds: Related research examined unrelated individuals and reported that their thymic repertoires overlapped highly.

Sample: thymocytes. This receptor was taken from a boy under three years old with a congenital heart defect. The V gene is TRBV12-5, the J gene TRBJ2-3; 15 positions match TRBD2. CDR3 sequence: CASGLAPGTSGRTSTDTQYF. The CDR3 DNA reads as TGTGCTAGTGGTTTGGCCCCCGGGACTAGCGGGAGGACTAGCACAGATACGCAGTATTTT.